This record looks at one T cell receptor (beta chain) sequence and its context. The target antigen is unknown. PCR employed 60 Vbeta and 13 Jbeta primers. Sequencing was performed with immunoSEQ multiplex PCR; in TCRdb, only in-frame clones are kept and a portion is missing. The data show about 160,000 clones, roughly 75% seen once. These data belong to a study of cytomegalovirus exposure and HLA in healthy donors. Findings of the study overall: As immune exposure information, only CMV serostatus was available. While the bulk of TCR sequences proved rare, some public TCRs turned up in many donors. Later analysis associated a missense DCLRE1C variant with TCR beta V- and J-gene trimming. Excluded: some indistinguishable V segments such as TRBV6-2 and TRBV6-3.

The CDR3 is made up of 13 amino acids. Deletions cut 5 bases from V and 0 bases from J, with 11 bases between. Germline loops: CDR1 GTSNPN, CDR2 SVGIG (reference sequence). The chain links TRBV30 to TRBJ2-7; D may be TRBD1 (6 bases). The source is a female donor in good health and CMV-seronegative. The sample comprised PBMCs. Here the CDR3 reads CAWDRDTSYEQYF. CDR3 nucleotide sequence: TGTGCCTGGGACCGGGACACCTCCTACGAGCAGTACTTC.